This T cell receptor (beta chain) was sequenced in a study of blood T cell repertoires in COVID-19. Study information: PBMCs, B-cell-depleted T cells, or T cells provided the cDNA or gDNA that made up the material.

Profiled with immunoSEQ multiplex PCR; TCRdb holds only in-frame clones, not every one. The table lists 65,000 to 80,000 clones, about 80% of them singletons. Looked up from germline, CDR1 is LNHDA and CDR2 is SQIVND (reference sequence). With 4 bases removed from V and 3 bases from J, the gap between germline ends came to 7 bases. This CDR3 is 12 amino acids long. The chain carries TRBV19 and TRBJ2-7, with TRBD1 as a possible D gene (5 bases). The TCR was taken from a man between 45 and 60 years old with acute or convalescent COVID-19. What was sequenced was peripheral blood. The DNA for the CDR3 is TGTGCCAGTAGTACAGGGTTCTACGAGCAGTACTTC. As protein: CASSTGFYEQYF.